This is a list of T cell receptor beta chains from one sample in a study of monozygotic twins with inflammatory bowel disease. TCRdb re-called the 5' RACE reads, yielding one record per CDR3 amino acid sequence without DNA. Across about 110,000 distinct CDR3 sequences, the top ten clones capture under 15% of the sample. The specimen was blood. The receptors were gathered from a human donor with ulcerative colitis or Crohn's disease, or a healthy co-twin of an affected twin (not recorded which). CDR3s include the opening cysteine and the closing phenylalanine or tryptophan.

J	length	V	CDR3
TRBJ2-5	15	TRBV20-1	CSARDQTSGSETQYF
TRBJ2-5	12	TRBV29-1	CSGRGGGEAQYF
TRBJ2-7	14	TRBV9	CASSINAASYEQYF
TRBJ1-1	15	TRBV5-1	CASSLGASGGTEAFF
TRBJ2-7	16	TRBV15	CATSGRDTNAPYEQYF
TRBJ1-5	15	TRBV19	CASSMVRVGNQPQHF
TRBJ1-5	13	TRBV10-3	CAISEGGNQPQHF
TRBJ2-1	17	TRBV7-2	CASSLTGVEGSYNEQFF
TRBJ2-7	14	TRBV2	CASTPGAASYEQYF
TRBJ2-5	15	TRBV27	CASSLLRGPQETQYF
TRBJ2-1	15	TRBV20-1	CSARSTSGSFGEQFF
TRBJ2-2	17	TRBV5-1	CASSSPGMGATAGELFF
TRBJ2-7	15	TRBV20-1	CSASGVGQGVYEQYF
TRBJ1-6	11	TRBV6-6	CASSYGSPLHF
TRBJ2-7	14	TRBV6-1	CASSEGQGLYEQYF
TRBJ1-1	15	TRBV9	CASSLGQGAGTEAFF
TRBJ2-2	16	TRBV28	CASSPSAPVDTGELFF
TRBJ2-5	15	TRBV10-1	CASSESEGRARDQYF
TRBJ1-5	13	TRBV18	CASRGQVDQPQHF
TRBJ1-1	13	TRBV18	CASSPPGEGRAFF
TRBJ1-1	14	TRBV5-1	CASSFQARDTEAFF
TRBJ1-5	13	TRBV7-9	CASSAIANQPQHF
TRBJ1-5	14	TRBV20-1	CSARGGARDQPQHF
TRBJ1-2	18	TRBV21-1	CASSPGTGGGKDNYGYTF
TRBJ2-1	17	TRBV6-1	CASSPWTSILGDNEQFF
TRBJ2-5	15	TRBV24-1	CATSDWAGIQETQYF
TRBJ2-5	15	TRBV11-2	CASSLGTAFQETQYF
TRBJ1-4	14	TRBV28	CASVRGTANEKLFF